One and the same sample provided the 16 T cell receptor beta chains below, sequenced in a study of OX40 agonist ivuxolimab in advanced cancers. Libraries were prepared by immunoSEQ multiplex PCR; TCRdb keeps only in-frame clonotypes and omits some of them. The table records 27,000 or so clones, 84% of them present only once. Material: CD4+ or CD8+ T cells sorted from blood, obtained in a trial of the OX40 agonist ivuxolimab. The receptors stem from an adult with an advanced solid tumor such as melanoma, head and neck, liver or kidney cancer.

This clone was seen a single time. V is TRBV29-1 and J is TRBJ2-3; 10 positions agree with TRBD2. This CDR3 region has 15 residues. V trimming: 3 bases; J trimming: 10 bases; junction bases outside the gene matches: 13. Germline V lookup: CDR1 SQVTM, CDR2 ANQGSEA. The CDR3 DNA follows: TGCAGCGTTGAGCGGTTAGCGGGGGGAGGGGTCTCGCAGTATTTT. Protein sequence: CSVERLAGGGVSQYF.

The chain uses TRBV5-1 and TRBJ2-2, with D possibly matching TRBD1 (5 bases). V was trimmed by 6 bases and J by 4 bases, leaving 7 bases between them. The V gene's germline CDR1 is SGHRS and CDR2 YFSETQ. This CDR3 is built from 12 residues. The CDR3 DNA is TGCGCCAGCACCAGGGCCACCGGGGAGCTGTTTTTT. As protein: CASTRATGELFF.

By share of the sample, this clone is medium-sized. The chain combines TRBV5-4 with TRBJ2-7, with D uncertain. V lost 0 bases and J lost 2, with 9 bases in between. The CDR3 contains 14 residues. The germline gives CDR1 SGHNT, CDR2 YYREEE (reference sequence). The CDR3 spells CASSLAPEAYEQYF. The CDR3 DNA reads TGTGCCAGCAGCTTGGCGCCTGAAGCCTACGAGCAGTACTTC.

V and J are TRBV9 and TRBJ1-4; tentatively, D is TRBD1 (5 bases). CDR3 length: 14 residues. V lost 3 bases, J lost 3 bases, and 9 bases lay in between. Germline values: CDR1 SGDLS, CDR2 YYNGEE. CDR3 sequence reads: CASSGPGANEKLFF. CDR3 nucleotides: TGTGCCAGCAGCGGGCCGGGGGCTAATGAAAAACTGTTTTTT.

This clone was detected only once. This sequence joins TRBV5-1 and TRBJ2-3, with TRBD2 identical over 14 bases. The germline V gene encodes CDR1 SGHRS and CDR2 YFSETQ. The CDR3 length is 17 residues. The J segment lost 1 base and the V segment lost 4 bases, leaving 5 bases of the junction unmatched. CDR3 sequence: CASSLGLAGVGTDTQYF. The CDR3, as DNA: TGCGCCAGCAGCCTGGGACTAGCGGGAGTGGGCACAGATACGCAGTATTTT.

This chain connects TRBV9 to TRBJ2-3, with 10 bases lining up with TRBD2. Looked up from germline, CDR1 is SGDLS and CDR2 is YYNGEE. The CDR3 is 15 residues long. After removal of 1 base from V and 5 bases from J, the junction contained 4 bases not matched to a gene. CDR3 in DNA: TGTGCCAGCAGCGTAAGCGGGGGGGTTGGAGATACGCAGTATTTT. It yields the protein CASSVSGGVGDTQYF. Filled out from reference TRBV9 and TRBJ2-3, the complete variable domain reads DSGVTQTPKHLITATGQRVTLRCSPRSGDLSVYWYQQSLDQGLQFLIQYYNGEERAKGNILERFSAQQFPDLHSELNLSSLELGDSALYFCASSVSGGVGDTQYFGPGTRLTVL.

This chain connects TRBV4-1 to TRBJ2-7, with TRBD1 matching over 8 bases. The CDR3 covers 16 residues. V lost 0 bases to trimming and J lost 1 base; unmatched junction nucleotides: 5. Germline loops: CDR1 MGHRA, CDR2 YSYEKL. In nucleotides, the CDR3 is TGCGCCAGCAGCCAAGAGTGGACAGGGCTATCCTACGAGCAGTACTTC. Protein: CASSQEWTGLSYEQYF.

The rearrangement joins TRBV1 to TRBJ1-1; the table's D gene call, TRBD1, was not cross checked with the DNA. TRBV1 is marked as a pseudogene. The CDR3 is 21 amino acids. The CDR3 is CTSSQVLPARGPQVVNTEAFF. CDR3 sequence (DNA): TGCACCAGCAGCCAAGTCCTCCCAGCCAGGGGGCCGCAAGTCGTGAACACTGAAGCTTTCTTT.

The count of this clone is one. This chain joins TRBV5-1 and TRBJ2-1; the match to TRBD2 covers 10 bases. Trimming cost V 3 bases and J 9 bases; bases outside gene matches: 9. Germline V gives CDR1 SGHRS, CDR2 YFSETQ. The CDR3 is made up of 15 amino acids. In DNA form, the CDR3 reads TGCGCCAGCAGCTCACAGCGGGAGGGCCTGGGTGAGCAGTTCTTC. It translates to CASSSQREGLGEQFF.

V is TRBV4-1 and J is TRBJ2-2; 7 nucleotides match TRBD2. V was pared by 5 bases and J by 2 bases, with 2 bases of the junction left unmatched. This CDR3 has 14 residues. Germline values: CDR1 MGHRA, CDR2 YSYEKL. CDR3 bases: TGCGCCAGCAGCAAGGGACTAAACACCGGGGAGCTGTTTTTT. It translates to CASSKGLNTGELFF.

This clone was counted only a few times. The J gene is TRBJ1-5, the V gene TRBV25-1; D not certain. CDR3 length: 13 amino acids. CDR1 and CDR2 from the germline V gene are MGHDK and SYGVNS. V lost 2 bases, J lost 4 bases, and 6 bases lay in between. The CDR3 protein is CASSEGVNQPQHF. CDR3 nucleotide sequence: TGTGCCAGCAGTGAAGGAGTAAATCAGCCCCAGCATTTT.

This rearrangement joins TRBV28 to TRBJ2-1, with D perhaps TRBD1 or TRBD2 (6 bases each). Trimming stripped 8 bases from V and 6 bases from J, with 14 bases between. CDR1 is MDHEN and CDR2 is SYDVKM in the germline V gene. CDR3 size: 13 residues. The CDR3 here is CASLIGGGNEQFF. CDR3 nucleotides: TGTGCCAGCCTAATAGGAGGGGGCAATGAGCAGTTCTTC.

This clone was detected a few times. The genes are TRBV11-2 and TRBJ2-1; 7 positions match TRBD2. This CDR3 spans 15 amino acids. The V segment lost 0 bases and the J segment 7 bases; nucleotides outside the gene matches: 6. Germline values: CDR1 SGHAT, CDR2 FQNNGV. In nucleotides, the CDR3 is TGTGCCAGCAGCTTAGAGGCGGGAGATCTGAATGAGCAGTTCTTC. Translated, it gives CASSLEAGDLNEQFF.

J is TRBJ2-2 and V is TRBV10-3; the D gene is possibly TRBD1 (5 bases). The CDR3 contains 16 residues. CDR1 and CDR2 (germline): ENHRY, SYGVKD. V lost 2 bases and J 10 bases, leaving 20 bases between the germline ends. DNA of the CDR3: TGTGCCATCAGTGAGAGGGGCAATTGGGCTTCCGAGGAGCTGTTTTTT. Protein sequence: CAISERGNWASEELFF.

This chain joins TRBV28 and TRBJ2-3; no clear D. The V end lost 3 bases, the J end lost 6 bases, and 7 bases lay between the germline ends. The CDR3 has 12 residues. Germline CDR1 reads MDHEN; CDR2 reads SYDVKM. In DNA form, the CDR3 reads TGTGCCAGCAGTTTTCCGCAGGATACGCAGTATTTT. Its protein product is CASSFPQDTQYF.

J is TRBJ2-7 and V is TRBV13, with TRBD1 matching 8 bases. CDR1 PRHDT and CDR2 FYEKMQ come from the germline V gene (reference sequence). With 4 bases clipped from V and 0 bases from J, the junction kept 8 bases outside the gene matches. The CDR3 loop spans 16 amino acids. DNA of the CDR3: TGTGCCAGCAGCTCCCGGGACAGGTCAACCTCCTACGAGCAGTACTTC. It specifies CASSSRDRSTSYEQYF.